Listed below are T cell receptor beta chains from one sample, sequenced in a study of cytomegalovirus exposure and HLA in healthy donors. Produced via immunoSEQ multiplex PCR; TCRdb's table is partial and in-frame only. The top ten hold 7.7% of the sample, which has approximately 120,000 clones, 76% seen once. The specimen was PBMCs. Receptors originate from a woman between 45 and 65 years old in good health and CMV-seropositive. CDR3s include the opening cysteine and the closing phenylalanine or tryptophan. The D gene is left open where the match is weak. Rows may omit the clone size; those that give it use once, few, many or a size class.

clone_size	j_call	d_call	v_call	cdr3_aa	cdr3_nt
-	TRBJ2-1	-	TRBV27	CASSPDSNEQFF	TGTGCCAGCAGTCCCGACTCGAATGAGCAGTTCTTC
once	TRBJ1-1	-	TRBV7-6	CASSLVRTGNTEAFF	TGTGCCAGCAGCTTAGTAAGAACAGGGAACACTGAAGCTTTCTTT
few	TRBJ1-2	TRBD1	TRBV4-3	CASSQELQGAKGYGYTF	TGCGCCAGCAGCCAAGAGCTACAGGGGGCGAAGGGATATGGCTACACCTTC
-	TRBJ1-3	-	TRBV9	CASSAYPGAISGNTIYF	TGTGCCAGCAGCGCTTATCCAGGGGCCATCTCTGGAAACACCATATATTTT
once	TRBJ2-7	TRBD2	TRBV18	CASSPSGIEQYF	TGTGCCAGCTCCCCAAGCGGGATCGAGCAGTACTTC
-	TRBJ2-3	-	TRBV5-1	CASSGGQLSTDTQYF	TGCGCCAGCAGCGGGGGACAACTCAGCACAGATACGCAGTATTTT
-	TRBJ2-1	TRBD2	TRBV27	CASSFQPGLAATYNEQFF	TGTGCCAGCAGTTTCCAGCCGGGACTAGCGGCAACCTACAATGAGCAGTTCTTC
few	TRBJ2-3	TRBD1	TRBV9	CASSVQGGTDTQYF	TGTGCCAGCAGCGTACAGGGGGGCACAGATACGCAGTATTTT
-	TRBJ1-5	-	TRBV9	CASSLGGGEYQPQHF	TGTGCCAGCAGCTTAGGAGGAGGGGAATATCAGCCCCAGCATTTT
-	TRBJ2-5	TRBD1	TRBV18	CASLSTGGGGETQYF	TGTGCCAGCTTATCGACAGGGGGCGGCGGAGAGACCCAGTACTTC
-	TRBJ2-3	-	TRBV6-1	CASSDTRTRSTDTQYF	TGTGCCAGCAGTGACACCAGGACAAGGAGCACAGATACGCAGTATTTT
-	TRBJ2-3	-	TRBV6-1	CASSFEGDTQYF	TGTGCCAGCAGTTTCGAGGGAGATACGCAGTATTTT
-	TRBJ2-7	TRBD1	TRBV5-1	CASSPTGGSYEQYF	TGCGCCAGCAGCCCGACAGGGGGCTCCTACGAGCAGTACTTC
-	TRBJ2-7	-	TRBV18	CASSEQVTSYEQYF	TGTGCCAGCTCAGAGCAGGTCACTAGCTACGAGCAGTACTTC
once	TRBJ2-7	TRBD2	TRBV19	CASSIEAGGPSYEQYF	TGTGCCAGTAGTATAGAGGCGGGAGGGCCATCCTACGAGCAGTACTTC
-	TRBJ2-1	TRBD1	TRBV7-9	CASSLGTGYNEQFF	TGTGCCAGCAGCCTAGGGACAGGTTACAATGAGCAGTTCTTC
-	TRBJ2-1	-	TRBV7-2	CASSPRRIDQRGRNEQFF	TGTGCCAGCAGCCCCCGCCGGATAGACCAACGGGGGAGGAATGAGCAGTTCTTC
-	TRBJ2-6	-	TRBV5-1	CASRRGSGANVLTF	TGCGCCAGCAGGCGAGGCTCTGGGGCCAACGTCCTGACTTTC
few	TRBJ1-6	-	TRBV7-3	CASSLNHRVSPLHF	TGTGCCAGCAGCTTAAATCACAGGGTCTCACCCCTCCACTTT
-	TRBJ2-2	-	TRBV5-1	CASSLANSGELFF	TGCGCCAGCAGCTTGGCCAATTCCGGGGAGCTGTTTTTT
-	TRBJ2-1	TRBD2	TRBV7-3	CASSPRTRSNEQFF	TGTGCCAGCAGCCCCCGGACTAGAAGCAATGAGCAGTTCTTC
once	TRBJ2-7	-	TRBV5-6	CASSYRGLASYEQYF	TGTGCCAGCAGCTACCGAGGCCTCGCTTCCTACGAGCAGTACTTC
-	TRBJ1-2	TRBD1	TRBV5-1	CASSPDRGKGYTF	TGCGCCAGCAGCCCGGACAGGGGAAAAGGCTACACCTTC
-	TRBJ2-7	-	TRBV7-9	CASSPRGYPYEQYF	TGTGCCAGCAGCCCCCGGGGATACCCCTACGAGCAGTACTTC
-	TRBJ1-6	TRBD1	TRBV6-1	CASRPGTGLNSPLHF	TGTGCCAGCAGGCCCGGGACAGGGCTTAATTCACCCCTCCACTTT
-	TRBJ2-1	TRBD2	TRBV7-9	CASSQTSVQEQFF	TGTGCCAGCAGCCAAACTAGCGTCCAGGAGCAGTTCTTC
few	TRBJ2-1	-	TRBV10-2	CASKLSGTSYNEQFF	TGCGCCAGCAAATTAAGCGGGACATCCTACAATGAGCAGTTCTTC
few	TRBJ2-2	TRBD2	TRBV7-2	CASSLGGSDAGELFF	TGTGCCAGCAGCTTGGGCGGGAGTGACGCCGGGGAGCTGTTTTTT
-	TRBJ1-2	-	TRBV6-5	CASSYSGALYGYTF	TGTGCCAGCAGTTACTCGGGGGCTCTTTATGGCTACACCTTC
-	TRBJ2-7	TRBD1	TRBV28	CASSIGQGAREQYF	TGTGCCAGCAGCATTGGACAGGGGGCGCGGGAGCAGTACTTC
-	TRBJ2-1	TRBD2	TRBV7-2	CASSFLAGGFNEQFF	TGTGCCAGCAGCTTTCTAGCGGGGGGGTTCAATGAGCAGTTCTTC
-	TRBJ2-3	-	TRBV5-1	CASSFRSTDTQYF	TGCGCCAGCAGCTTCAGGAGCACAGATACGCAGTATTTT
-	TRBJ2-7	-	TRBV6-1	CASIAVHTYEQYF	TGTGCCAGCATCGCAGTCCATACCTACGAGCAGTACTTC
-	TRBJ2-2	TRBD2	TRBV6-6	CASISGGPNTGELFF	TGTGCCAGCATTTCGGGGGGGCCGAATACCGGGGAGCTGTTTTTT
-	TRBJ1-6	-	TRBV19	CASSKDRSSYNSPLHF	TGTGCCAGTAGCAAAGACAGGAGCTCCTATAATTCACCCCTCCACTTT
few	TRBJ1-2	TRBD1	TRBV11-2	CASRRGVGYTF	TGTGCCAGCCGCAGGGGGGTAGGCTACACCTTC
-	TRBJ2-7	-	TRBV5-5	CASSLVGGGNEQYF	TGTGCCAGCAGCTTGGTGGGGGGAGGAAACGAGCAGTACTTC
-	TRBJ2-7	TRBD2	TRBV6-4	CASKKAGGPYEQYF	TGTGCCAGCAAGAAAGCGGGGGGGCCCTACGAGCAGTACTTC
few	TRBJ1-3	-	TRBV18	CASSPGEVTIYF	TGTGCCAGCTCACCAGGGGAGGTTACCATATATTTT
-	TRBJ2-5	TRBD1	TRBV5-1	CASSLGGGDQETQYF	TGCGCCAGCAGCTTGGGAGGGGGCGACCAAGAGACCCAGTACTTC
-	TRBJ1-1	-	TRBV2	CASSPPVNTEAFF	TGTGCCAGCAGCCCTCCGGTGAACACTGAAGCTTTCTTT
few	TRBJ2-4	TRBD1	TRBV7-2	CASSAGQGVGDIQYF	TGTGCCAGCAGCGCGGGACAGGGAGTGGGTGACATTCAGTACTTC
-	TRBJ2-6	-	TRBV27	CASSLQTGANGLTF	TGTGCCAGCAGTTTACAAACTGGGGCCAACGGCCTGACTTTC
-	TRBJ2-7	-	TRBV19	CASRVATPYEQYF	TGTGCCAGTAGGGTAGCAACCCCCTACGAGCAGTACTTC
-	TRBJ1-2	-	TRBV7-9	CASSFRGDYGYTF	TGTGCCAGCAGCTTTAGGGGTGACTATGGCTACACCTTC
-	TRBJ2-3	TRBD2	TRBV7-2	CASSRGLAGSRTDTQYF	TGTGCCAGCAGCCGCGGACTAGCGGGGTCCCGCACAGATACGCAGTATTTT
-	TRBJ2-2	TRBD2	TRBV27	CASRILAGGWTGELFF	TGTGCCAGCAGAATACTAGCGGGGGGTTGGACCGGGGAGCTGTTTTTT
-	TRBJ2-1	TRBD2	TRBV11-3	CASSLGTSGNPPYNEQFF	TGTGCCAGCAGCCTAGGGACTAGCGGGAACCCTCCCTACAATGAGCAGTTCTTC
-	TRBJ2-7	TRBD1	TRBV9	CASSPRDRGLGEQYF	TGTGCCAGCAGCCCCCGGGACAGGGGGCTAGGGGAGCAGTACTTC
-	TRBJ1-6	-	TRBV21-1	CAMNSSSYNSPLHF	TGTGCCATGAACAGCAGCTCCTATAATTCACCCCTCCACTTT
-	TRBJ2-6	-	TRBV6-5	CASSYVSSGANVLTF	TGTGCCAGCAGTTACGTTAGCTCTGGGGCCAACGTCCTGACTTTC
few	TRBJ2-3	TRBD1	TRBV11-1	CASSLGTPPGQPFTDTQYF	TGTGCCAGCAGCTTAGGGACGCCACCGGGACAGCCTTTCACAGATACGCAGTATTTT
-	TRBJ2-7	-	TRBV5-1	CASSLEGLVSEQYF	TGCGCCAGCAGCTTGGAGGGGCTTGTTTCCGAGCAGTACTTC
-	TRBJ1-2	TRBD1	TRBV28	CASNPQGAPIGYTF	TGTGCCAGCAACCCACAGGGGGCGCCTATAGGCTACACCTTC